This is a list of T cell receptor beta chains from one sample in a study of blood T cell repertoires in COVID-19. Some clones are missing from TCRdb's copy, which holds only in-frame ones; the method was immunoSEQ multiplex PCR. The sample contains nearly 80,000 clones, roughly 85% of which appear only once. Sequencing used peripheral blood. These receptors were collected from a woman in her sixties or seventies with acute or convalescent COVID-19. The CDR3 runs from the conserved cysteine through the conserved F or W. A D gene is named only where the DNA matches it firmly. For some rows the clone size is stated as once, few or many, or as a class when expanded; others skip it.

v_gene: TRBV4-1
abundance: NA
d_gene: NA
j_gene: TRBJ1-1
CDR3aa: CASSQLRMSKDIIAEAFF
CDR3nt: TGCGCCAGCAGCCAGTTAAGAATGTCGAAGGACATTATAGCTGAAGCTTTCTTT

v_gene: TRBV5-4
abundance: NA
d_gene: TRBD1
j_gene: TRBJ2-5
CDR3aa: CASSFPGQGETQYF
CDR3nt: TGTGCCAGCAGCTTCCCGGGACAGGGCGAGACCCAGTACTTC

v_gene: TRBV30
abundance: NA
d_gene: TRBD1
j_gene: TRBJ1-2
CDR3aa: CAWSEQGPYGYTF
CDR3nt: TGTGCCTGGAGTGAACAGGGGCCCTATGGCTACACCTTC

v_gene: TRBV27
abundance: NA
d_gene: NA
j_gene: TRBJ2-7
CDR3aa: CASSLSSRGGHEQYF
CDR3nt: TGTGCCAGCAGTTTATCGAGTAGAGGGGGTCACGAGCAGTACTTC

v_gene: TRBV19
abundance: NA
d_gene: NA
j_gene: TRBJ2-1
CDR3aa: CASSIGSDYNEQFF
CDR3nt: TGTGCCAGTAGTATCGGGTCCGATTACAATGAGCAGTTCTTC

v_gene: TRBV27
abundance: NA
d_gene: NA
j_gene: TRBJ1-4
CDR3aa: CASSETGVATNEKLFF
CDR3nt: TGTGCCAGCAGTGAGACAGGTGTTGCAACTAATGAAAAACTGTTTTTT

v_gene: TRBV10-2
abundance: NA
d_gene: NA
j_gene: TRBJ1-1
CDR3aa: CASSESGGEAFF
CDR3nt: TGCGCCAGCAGTGAGTCTGGAGGTGAAGCTTTCTTT

v_gene: TRBV2
abundance: NA
d_gene: NA
j_gene: TRBJ1-5
CDR3aa: CASSDGVRGANQPQHF
CDR3nt: TGTGCCAGCAGTGATGGGGTACGCGGGGCGAATCAGCCCCAGCATTTT

v_gene: TRBV6-5
abundance: NA
d_gene: NA
j_gene: TRBJ2-7
CDR3aa: CASLVAEFRDEQYF
CDR3nt: TGTGCCAGCCTTGTCGCGGAGTTTCGGGACGAGCAGTACTTC

v_gene: TRBV9
abundance: NA
d_gene: NA
j_gene: TRBJ1-3
CDR3aa: CASSATISGNTIYF
CDR3nt: TGTGCCAGCAGCGCGACAATCTCTGGAAACACCATATATTTT

v_gene: TRBV3-1/TRBV3-2
abundance: NA
d_gene: TRBD2
j_gene: TRBJ2-1
CDR3aa: CASSQGEVLAGAHEQFF
CDR3nt: TGTGCCAGCAGCCAAGGAGAGGTACTAGCGGGAGCTCATGAGCAGTTCTTC

v_gene: TRBV10-3
abundance: NA
d_gene: NA
j_gene: TRBJ1-1
CDR3aa: CAIRGRIGSSNTEAFF
CDR3nt: TGTGCCATCAGGGGGCGTATCGGGTCGTCGAACACTGAAGCTTTCTTT

v_gene: TRBV7-6
abundance: NA
d_gene: NA
j_gene: TRBJ1-6
CDR3aa: CASSLDRSGNSPLHF
CDR3nt: TGTGCCAGCAGCTTAGACCGTTCCGGGAATTCACCCCTCCACTTT

v_gene: TRBV5-1
abundance: NA
d_gene: NA
j_gene: TRBJ2-1
CDR3aa: CASSFQAVDYNEQFF
CDR3nt: TGCGCCAGCAGCTTTCAGGCCGTTGACTACAATGAGCAGTTCTTC

v_gene: TRBV29-1
abundance: NA
d_gene: NA
j_gene: TRBJ2-7
CDR3aa: CSVEASYGGGGEQYF
CDR3nt: TGCAGCGTTGAGGCCTCCTACGGGGGTGGCGGGGAGCAGTACTTC

v_gene: TRBV9
abundance: NA
d_gene: TRBD2
j_gene: TRBJ2-1
CDR3aa: CASSVGTSRLGGQFF
CDR3nt: TGTGCCAGCAGCGTAGGGACTAGCCGGTTGGGTGGGCAGTTCTTC

v_gene: TRBV20-1
abundance: few
d_gene: TRBD2
j_gene: TRBJ2-7
CDR3aa: CSASMTSGSRQYF
CDR3nt: TGCAGTGCTAGTATGACTAGCGGGAGTAGGCAGTACTTC

v_gene: TRBV27
abundance: NA
d_gene: NA
j_gene: TRBJ2-1
CDR3aa: CASARFGEINEQFF
CDR3nt: TGTGCCAGCGCCAGGTTCGGGGAAATAAATGAGCAGTTCTTC

v_gene: TRBV5-3
abundance: NA
d_gene: NA
j_gene: TRBJ2-1
CDR3aa: CARSLVAHEQFF
CDR3nt: TGTGCCAGAAGCTTGGTAGCCCATGAGCAGTTCTTC

v_gene: TRBV7-3
abundance: NA
d_gene: NA
j_gene: TRBJ2-2
CDR3aa: CASSLVSASNTGELFF
CDR3nt: TGTGCCAGCAGCTTAGTCAGCGCCTCGAACACCGGGGAGCTGTTTTTT

v_gene: TRBV30
abundance: NA
d_gene: TRBD1
j_gene: TRBJ1-4
CDR3aa: CAWSRQGASEKLFF
CDR3nt: TGTGCCTGGAGTCGCCAGGGGGCCTCTGAAAAACTGTTTTTT

v_gene: TRBV7-2
abundance: NA
d_gene: TRBD1
j_gene: TRBJ2-7
CDR3aa: CASSPPTRRGLEQYF
CDR3nt: TGTGCCAGCAGCCCCCCGACCCGTAGGGGGCTTGAGCAGTACTTC

v_gene: TRBV30
abundance: NA
d_gene: NA
j_gene: TRBJ1-1
CDR3aa: CAWRRSQPTEAFF
CDR3nt: TGTGCCTGGAGGCGGTCGCAACCCACTGAAGCTTTCTTT

v_gene: TRBV20-1
abundance: NA
d_gene: NA
j_gene: TRBJ1-5
CDR3aa: CSASPTTGGSNQPQHF
CDR3nt: TGCAGTGCTAGTCCTACGACCGGCGGGAGCAATCAGCCCCAGCATTTT

v_gene: TRBV5-1
abundance: NA
d_gene: NA
j_gene: TRBJ1-1
CDR3aa: CASSLVQGMNTEAFF
CDR3nt: TGCGCCAGCAGCTTGGTGCAGGGGATGAACACTGAAGCTTTCTTT

v_gene: TRBV11-3
abundance: once
d_gene: NA
j_gene: TRBJ2-1
CDR3aa: CASSLGRGSYNEQFF
CDR3nt: TGTGCCAGCAGCTTAGGCAGGGGCTCCTACAATGAGCAGTTCTTC

v_gene: TRBV5-1
abundance: NA
d_gene: TRBD1
j_gene: TRBJ2-1
CDR3aa: CASSTAGGSYNEQFF
CDR3nt: TGCGCCAGCAGCACCGCAGGGGGCTCCTACAATGAGCAGTTCTTC

v_gene: TRBV6-6
abundance: NA
d_gene: TRBD1
j_gene: TRBJ1-4
CDR3aa: CASSPPGQGPTNEKLFF
CDR3nt: TGTGCCAGCAGTCCTCCGGGACAGGGACCAACTAATGAAAAACTGTTTTTT

v_gene: TRBV7-3
abundance: NA
d_gene: NA
j_gene: TRBJ2-1
CDR3aa: CASAGGVRANNEQFF
CDR3nt: TGTGCCAGTGCCGGAGGGGTTAGAGCTAACAATGAGCAGTTCTTC

v_gene: TRBV4-1
abundance: few
d_gene: TRBD1
j_gene: TRBJ1-2
CDR3aa: CASSLVPGQVKVGYTF
CDR3nt: TGCGCCAGCAGCCTGGTCCCGGGACAGGTAAAGGTTGGCTACACCTTC

v_gene: TRBV7-9
abundance: NA
d_gene: NA
j_gene: TRBJ1-6
CDR3aa: CASSSENYIVSPLHF
CDR3nt: TGTGCCAGCAGTTCCGAGAATTATATCGTGTCACCCCTCCACTTT